This T cell receptor (beta chain) is from a study of blood T cell repertoires in COVID-19. The CDR3 totals 14 residues. In germline, CDR1 is SNHLY, CDR2 FYNNEI. J was trimmed by 2 bases and V by 6 bases; bases with no gene match: 4. The method was immunoSEQ multiplex PCR; TCRdb's version includes in-frame clones alone and lacks a portion of them. The repertoire holds approximately 300,000 clones, with just under 90% as singletons. The clonotype was recovered from a woman aged 30 to 39 with COVID-19, enrolled during active disease. The sample was peripheral blood. The J gene is TRBJ2-3, the V gene TRBV2, with 8 nucleotides matching TRBD1. DNA of the CDR3: TGTGCCAGCAGCGGACAGGGTTTCACAGATACGCAGTATTTT. Its protein is CASSGQGFTDTQYF.